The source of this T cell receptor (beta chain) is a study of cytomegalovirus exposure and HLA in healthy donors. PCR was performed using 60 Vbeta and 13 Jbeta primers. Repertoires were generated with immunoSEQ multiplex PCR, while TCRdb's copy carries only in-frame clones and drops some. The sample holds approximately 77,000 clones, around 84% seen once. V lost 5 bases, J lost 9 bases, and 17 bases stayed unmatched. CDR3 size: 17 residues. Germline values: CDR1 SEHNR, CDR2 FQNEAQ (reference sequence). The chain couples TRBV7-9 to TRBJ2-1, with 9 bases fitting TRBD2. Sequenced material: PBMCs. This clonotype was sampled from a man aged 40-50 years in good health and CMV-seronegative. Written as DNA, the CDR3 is TGTGCCAGCAGCGCCCGGCCGGGACTAGCAGTGAACGGTGAGCAGTTCTTC. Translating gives CASSARPGLAVNGEQFF. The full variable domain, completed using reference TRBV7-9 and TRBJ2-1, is DTGVSQNPRHKITKRGQNVTFRCDPISEHNRLYWYRQTLGQGPEFLTYFQNEAQLEKSRLLSDRFSAERPKGSFSTLEIQRTEQGDSAMYLCASSARPGLAVNGEQFFGPGTRLTVL.